This T cell receptor beta chain was recorded in a study of Graves' ophthalmopathy and Graves' hyperthyroidism. In this sample, this clonotype turned up a few times. Trimming shortened V by 6 bases and J by 1 base, and 18 bases separated the two germline ends. The germline CDR1 and CDR2 sequences are MNHEY and SVGEGT. This CDR3 spans 16 amino acids. Amplified TCR beta CDR3 regions were obtained using RNA transcripts as template. Following a first-round RT-PCR that used HTBI primers, a second-round multiplex PCR was carried out. From the multiplex PCR reads, TCRdb called clonotypes with MiXCR, one entry per CDR3 protein. The profile shows under 200,000 distinct CDR3 sequences, roughly two fifths of them singletons.

J is TRBJ1-1 and V is TRBV6-2 or TRBV6-3; D is ambiguous. This TCR was sampled from a woman aged 40 to 50 with Graves' ophthalmopathy. The material sequenced was peripheral blood. CDR3 sequence reads: CASSQIQTRKNTEAFF. The CDR3 DNA follows: TGTGCCAGCAGCCAAATACAGACCAGAAAGAACACTGAAGCTTTCTTT.